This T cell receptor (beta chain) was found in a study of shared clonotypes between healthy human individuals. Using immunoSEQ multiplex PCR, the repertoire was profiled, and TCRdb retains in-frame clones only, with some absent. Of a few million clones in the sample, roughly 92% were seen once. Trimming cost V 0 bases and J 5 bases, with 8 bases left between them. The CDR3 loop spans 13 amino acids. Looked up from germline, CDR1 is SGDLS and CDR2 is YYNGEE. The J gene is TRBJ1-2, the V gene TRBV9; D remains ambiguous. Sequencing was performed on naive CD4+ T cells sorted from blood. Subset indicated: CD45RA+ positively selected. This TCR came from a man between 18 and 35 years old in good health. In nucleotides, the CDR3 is TGTGCCAGCAGCGTAGATGGCTCTTATGGCTACACCTTC. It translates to CASSVDGSYGYTF.